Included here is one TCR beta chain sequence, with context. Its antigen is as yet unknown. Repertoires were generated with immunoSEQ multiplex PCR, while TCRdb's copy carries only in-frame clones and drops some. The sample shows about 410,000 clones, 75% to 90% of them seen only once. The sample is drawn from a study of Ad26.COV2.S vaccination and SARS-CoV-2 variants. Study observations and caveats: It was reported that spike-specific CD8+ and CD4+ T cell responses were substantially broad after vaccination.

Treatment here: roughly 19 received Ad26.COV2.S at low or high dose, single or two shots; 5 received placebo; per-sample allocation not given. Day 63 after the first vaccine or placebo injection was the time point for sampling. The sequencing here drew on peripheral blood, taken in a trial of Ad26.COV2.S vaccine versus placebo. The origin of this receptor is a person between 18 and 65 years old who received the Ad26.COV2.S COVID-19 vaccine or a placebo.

CDR3 protein: CSVQTDPAFF. DNA of the CDR3: TGCAGCGTCCAGACGGACCCGGCTTTCTTT. This chain joins TRBV29-1 and TRBJ1-1; D remains unclear. The CDR3 loop spans 10 amino acids. With 6 bases removed from V and 11 bases from J, the gap between germline ends came to 13 bases. Germline V gene data show CDR1 as SQVTM and CDR2 as ANQGSEA.